This T cell receptor beta chain emerged from a study of patients and donors after allogeneic stem cell transplantation. The CDR3 spans 13 residues. From germline, CDR1 is SGHDN and CDR2 FVKESK. V was shortened by 4 bases and J by 4 bases, with 10 bases between the two germline ends. Using its own MiXCR run on the RT-PCR reads, TCRdb lists one record per CDR3 protein. The sample records around 240,000 distinct CDR3 sequences, roughly 14% being singletons. This receptor was obtained from a human donor who was either an allogeneic HSCT recipient or a stem cell or donor lymphocyte infusion donor (not recorded which). It is not recorded whose cells these are; they may come from a transplant donor. The sequenced material came from blood, either unsorted or a sorted T cell fraction (not recorded which). The chain links TRBV14 to TRBJ1-1; no definite D call. The CDR3 DNA reads TGTGCCAGCAGCCTCGGGAGTCGCACTGAAGCTTTCTTT. Amino acid sequence: CASSLGSRTEAFF. The full variable domain, rest sourced from reference TRBV14 and TRBJ1-1, is EAGVTQFPSHSVIEKGQTVTLRCDPISGHDNLYWYRRVMGKEIKFLLHFVKESKQDESGMPNNRFLAERTGGTYSTLKVQPAELEDSGVYFCASSLGSRTEAFFGQGTRLTVV.